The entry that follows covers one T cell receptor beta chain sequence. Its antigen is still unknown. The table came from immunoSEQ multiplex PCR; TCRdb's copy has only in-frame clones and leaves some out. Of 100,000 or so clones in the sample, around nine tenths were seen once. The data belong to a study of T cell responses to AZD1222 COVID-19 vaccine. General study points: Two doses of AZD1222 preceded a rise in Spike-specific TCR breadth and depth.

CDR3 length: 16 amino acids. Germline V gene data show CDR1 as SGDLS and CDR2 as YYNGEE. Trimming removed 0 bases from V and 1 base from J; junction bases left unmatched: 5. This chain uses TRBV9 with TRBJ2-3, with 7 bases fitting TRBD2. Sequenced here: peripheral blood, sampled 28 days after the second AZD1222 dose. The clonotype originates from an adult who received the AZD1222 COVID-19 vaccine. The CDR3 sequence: CASSVDLGGGTDTQYF. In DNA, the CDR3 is TGTGCCAGCAGCGTAGACCTGGGGGGGGGCACAGATACGCAGTATTTT.